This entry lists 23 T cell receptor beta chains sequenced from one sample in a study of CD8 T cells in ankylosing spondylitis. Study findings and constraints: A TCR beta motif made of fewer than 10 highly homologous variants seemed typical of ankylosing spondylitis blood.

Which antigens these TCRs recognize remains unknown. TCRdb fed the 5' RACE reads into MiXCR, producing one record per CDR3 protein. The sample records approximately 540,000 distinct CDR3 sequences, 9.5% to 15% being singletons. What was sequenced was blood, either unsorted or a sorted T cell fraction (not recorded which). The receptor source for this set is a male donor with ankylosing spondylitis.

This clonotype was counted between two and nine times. The CDR3 is CASSPRTGDTQYF. CDR3 in DNA: TGTGCCAGCAGCCCACGTACAGGGGATACGCAGTATTTT. This chain uses TRBV7-2 with TRBJ2-3; D is possibly TRBD1 (6 bases). With 5 bases removed from V and 6 bases from J, the gap between germline ends came to 12 bases. There are 13 residues in the CDR3. Germline-derived CDR1 and CDR2 are SGHTA and FQGNSA.

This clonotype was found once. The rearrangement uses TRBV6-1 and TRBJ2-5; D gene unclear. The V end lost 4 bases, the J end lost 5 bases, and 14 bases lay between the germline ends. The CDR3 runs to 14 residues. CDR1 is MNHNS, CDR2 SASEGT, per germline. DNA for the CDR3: TGTGCCAGCAGTGTAGTGGCTTTTTCGGAGACCCAGTACTTC. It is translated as CASSVVAFSETQYF.

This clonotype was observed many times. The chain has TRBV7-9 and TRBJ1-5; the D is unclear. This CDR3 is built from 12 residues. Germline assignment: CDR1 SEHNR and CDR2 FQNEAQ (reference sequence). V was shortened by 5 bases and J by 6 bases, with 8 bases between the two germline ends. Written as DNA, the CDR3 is TGTGCCAGCAGCGTTTTGGGTCAGCCCCAGCATTTT. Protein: CASSVLGQPQHF.

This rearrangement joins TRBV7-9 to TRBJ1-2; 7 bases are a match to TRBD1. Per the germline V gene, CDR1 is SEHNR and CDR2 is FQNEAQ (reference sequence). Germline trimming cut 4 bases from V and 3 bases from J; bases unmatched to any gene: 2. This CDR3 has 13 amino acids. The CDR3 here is CASSWDSDYGYTF. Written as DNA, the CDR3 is TGTGCCAGCAGCTGGGACAGTGACTATGGCTACACCTTC.

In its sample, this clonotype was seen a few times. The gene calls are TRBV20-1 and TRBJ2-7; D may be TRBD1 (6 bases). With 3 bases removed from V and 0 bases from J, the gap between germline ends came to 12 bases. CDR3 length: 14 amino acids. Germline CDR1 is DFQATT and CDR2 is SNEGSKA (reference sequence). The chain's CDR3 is CSARSPGDSYEQYV. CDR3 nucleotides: TGCAGTGCTAGGAGTCCAGGGGACTCCTACGAGCAGTACGTC.

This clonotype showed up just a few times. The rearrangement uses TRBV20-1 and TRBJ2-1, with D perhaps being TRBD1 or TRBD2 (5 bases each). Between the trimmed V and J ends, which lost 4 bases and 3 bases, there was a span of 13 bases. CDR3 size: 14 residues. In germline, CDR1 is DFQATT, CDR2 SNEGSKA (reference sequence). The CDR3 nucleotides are TGCAGTGCTATCCGGGACCCTCTCTACAATGAGCAGTTCTTC. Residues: CSAIRDPLYNEQFF.

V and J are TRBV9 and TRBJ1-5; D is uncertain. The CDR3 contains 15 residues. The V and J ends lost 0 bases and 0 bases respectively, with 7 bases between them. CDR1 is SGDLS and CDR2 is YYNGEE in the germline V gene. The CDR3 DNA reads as TGTGCCAGCAGCGTAGGAGTGAATAGCAATCAGCCCCAGCATTTT. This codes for CASSVGVNSNQPQHF.

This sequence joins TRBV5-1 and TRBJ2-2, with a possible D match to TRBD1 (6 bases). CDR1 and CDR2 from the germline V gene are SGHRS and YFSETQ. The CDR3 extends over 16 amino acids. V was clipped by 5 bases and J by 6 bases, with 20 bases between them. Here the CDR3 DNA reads TGCGCCAGCAGTCTCGAGGCAGGGGCTACGTCCGGGGAGCTGTTTTTT. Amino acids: CASSLEAGATSGELFF.

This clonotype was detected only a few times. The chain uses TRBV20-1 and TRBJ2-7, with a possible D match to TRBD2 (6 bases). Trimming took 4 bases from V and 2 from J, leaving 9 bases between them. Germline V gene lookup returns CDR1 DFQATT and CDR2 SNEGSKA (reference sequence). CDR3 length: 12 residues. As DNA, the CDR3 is TGCAGTGCTACGCGGACTACCTACGAGCAGTACTTC. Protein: CSATRTTYEQYF.

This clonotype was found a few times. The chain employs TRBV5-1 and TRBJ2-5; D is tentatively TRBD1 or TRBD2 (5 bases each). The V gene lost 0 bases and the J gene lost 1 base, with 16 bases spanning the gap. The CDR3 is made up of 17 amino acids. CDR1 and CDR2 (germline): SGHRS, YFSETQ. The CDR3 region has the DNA TGCGCCAGCAGCTTGGACGGAAGGGGACCACCCCAAGAGACCCAGTACTTC. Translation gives CASSLDGRGPPQETQYF.

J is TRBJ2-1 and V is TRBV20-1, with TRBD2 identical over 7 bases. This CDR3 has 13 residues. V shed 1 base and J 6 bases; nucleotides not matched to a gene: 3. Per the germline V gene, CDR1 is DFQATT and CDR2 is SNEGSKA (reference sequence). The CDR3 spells CSARVGGTNEQFF. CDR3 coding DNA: TGCAGTGCTAGAGTGGGGGGGACCAATGAGCAGTTCTTC.

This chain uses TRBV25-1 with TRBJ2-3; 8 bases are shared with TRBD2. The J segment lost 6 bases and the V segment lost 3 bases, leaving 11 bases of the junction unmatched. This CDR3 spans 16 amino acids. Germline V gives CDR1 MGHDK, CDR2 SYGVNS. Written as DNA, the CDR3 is TGTGCCAGCAGTGACCATCTCGGGAGGGACGTGGATACGCAGTATTTT. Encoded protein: CASSDHLGRDVDTQYF. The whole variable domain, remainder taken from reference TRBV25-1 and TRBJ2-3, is EADIYQTPRYLVIGTGKKITLECSQTMGHDKMYWYQQDPGMELHLIHYSYGVNSTEKGDLSSESTVSRIRTEHFPLTLESARPSHTSQYLCASSDHLGRDVDTQYFGPGTRLTVL.

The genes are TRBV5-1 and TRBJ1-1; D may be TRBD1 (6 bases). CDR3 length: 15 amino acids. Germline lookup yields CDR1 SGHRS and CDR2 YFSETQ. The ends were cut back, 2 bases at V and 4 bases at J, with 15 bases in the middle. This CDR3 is CASSFRPSGATEAFF. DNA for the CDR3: TGCGCCAGCAGCTTTCGCCCCTCGGGGGCCACTGAAGCTTTCTTT.

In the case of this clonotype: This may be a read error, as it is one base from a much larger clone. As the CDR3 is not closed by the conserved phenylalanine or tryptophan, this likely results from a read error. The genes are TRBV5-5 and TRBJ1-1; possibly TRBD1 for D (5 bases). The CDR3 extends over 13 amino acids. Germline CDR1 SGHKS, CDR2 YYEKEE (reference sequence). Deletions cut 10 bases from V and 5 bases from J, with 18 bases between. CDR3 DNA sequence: TGTGCCCAGTCGAGGGAGTGGGGGACTGAAGCTTTCCTT. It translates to CAQSREWGTEAFL.

This CDR3 reads CSVDGGRGGTEAFF. Here the CDR3 DNA reads TGCAGCGTTGATGGGGGTAGGGGGGGCACTGAAGCTTTCTTT. The rearrangement uses TRBV29-1 and TRBJ1-1; D perhaps matches TRBD1 (6 bases). Deletions cut 3 bases from V and 4 bases from J, with 15 bases between. This CDR3 comprises 14 residues. Looked up from germline, CDR1 is SQVTM and CDR2 is ANQGSEA.

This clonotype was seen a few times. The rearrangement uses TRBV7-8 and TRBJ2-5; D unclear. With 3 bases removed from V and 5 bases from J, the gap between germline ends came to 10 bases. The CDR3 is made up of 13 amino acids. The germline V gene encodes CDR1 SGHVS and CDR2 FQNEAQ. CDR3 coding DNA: TGTGCCAGCAGCTTGGGAAAGGCTGAGACCCAGTACTTC. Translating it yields CASSLGKAETQYF.

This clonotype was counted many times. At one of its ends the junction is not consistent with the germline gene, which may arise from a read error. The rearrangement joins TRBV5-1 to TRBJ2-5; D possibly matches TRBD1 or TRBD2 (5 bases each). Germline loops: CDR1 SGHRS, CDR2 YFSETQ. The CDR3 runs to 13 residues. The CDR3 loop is CASSLGVQETQYF. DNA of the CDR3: TGTGCCAGCAGCTTGGGGGTGCAAGAGACCCAGTACTTC.

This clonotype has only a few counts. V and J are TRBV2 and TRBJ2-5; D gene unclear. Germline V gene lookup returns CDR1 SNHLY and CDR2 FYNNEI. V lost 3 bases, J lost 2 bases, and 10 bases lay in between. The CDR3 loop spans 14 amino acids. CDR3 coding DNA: TGTGCCAGCAGTGACCAACAATTTCAAGAGACCCAGTACTTC. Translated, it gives CASSDQQFQETQYF.

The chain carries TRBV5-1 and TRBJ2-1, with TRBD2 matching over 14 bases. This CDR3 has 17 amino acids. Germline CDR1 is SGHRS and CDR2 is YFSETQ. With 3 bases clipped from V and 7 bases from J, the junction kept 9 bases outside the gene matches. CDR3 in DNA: TGCGCCAGCAGCTCCCAGGGACTAGCGGGAGTAGGTAATGAGCAGTTCTTC. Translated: CASSSQGLAGVGNEQFF.

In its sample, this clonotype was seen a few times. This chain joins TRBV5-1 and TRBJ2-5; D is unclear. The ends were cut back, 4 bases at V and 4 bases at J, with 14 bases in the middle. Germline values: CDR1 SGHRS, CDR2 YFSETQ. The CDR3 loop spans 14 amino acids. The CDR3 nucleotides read TGCGCCAGCAGCCTCGCTGGGTTCTTAGAGACCCAGTACTTC. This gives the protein CASSLAGFLETQYF.

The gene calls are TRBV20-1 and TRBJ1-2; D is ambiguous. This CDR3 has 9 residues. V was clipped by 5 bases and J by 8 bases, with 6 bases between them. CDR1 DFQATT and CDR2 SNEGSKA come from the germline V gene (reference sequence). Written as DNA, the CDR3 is TGCAGTGCTGATTTCGGCTACACCTTC. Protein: CSADFGYTF.

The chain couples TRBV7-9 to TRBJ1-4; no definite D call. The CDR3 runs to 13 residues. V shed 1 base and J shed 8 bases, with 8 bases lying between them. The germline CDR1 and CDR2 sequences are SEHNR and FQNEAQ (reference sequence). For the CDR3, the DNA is TGTGCCAGCAGCTTAGTAGAAAGAGAAAAACTGTTTTTT. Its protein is CASSLVEREKLFF. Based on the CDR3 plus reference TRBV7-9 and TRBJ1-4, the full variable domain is DTGVSQNPRHKITKRGQNVTFRCDPISEHNRLYWYRQTLGQGPEFLTYFQNEAQLEKSRLLSDRFSAERPKGSFSTLEIQRTEQGDSAMYLCASSLVEREKLFFGSGTQLSVL.

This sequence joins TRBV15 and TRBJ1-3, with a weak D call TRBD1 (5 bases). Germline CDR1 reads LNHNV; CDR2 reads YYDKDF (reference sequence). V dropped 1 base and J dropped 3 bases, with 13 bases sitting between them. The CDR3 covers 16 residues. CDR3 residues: CATSRVQGKSGNTIYF. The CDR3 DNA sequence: TGTGCCACCAGCAGAGTCCAGGGAAAAAGTGGAAACACCATATATTTT.